These 2 T cell receptor beta chains originate from one sample sequenced in a study of T cells in Graves' hyperthyroidism and ophthalmopathy. RNA transcripts were the template for amplifying TCR beta CDR3 regions. Primed by the HTBI set, a first-round RT-PCR was run on the TCR CDR3. TCRdb reprocessed the multiplex PCR reads via MiXCR and lists one record per CDR3 protein. The table shows 560,000 or so distinct CDR3 sequences, with 40% to 55% occurring only once. The sequencing sample was made of peripheral blood or thyroid tissue (not recorded which). These receptors were taken from a woman aged 18 to 35 with Graves' hyperthyroidism.

Regarding this clonotype: Just one base apart from a much larger clone, this may be a read error. V usage is TRBV9 and J usage is TRBJ1-5; no reliable D call. Germline CDR1 is SGDLS and CDR2 is YYNGEE. This CDR3 has 15 amino acids. The CDR3 here is CASNVVRPPRQPQHF. The CDR3 DNA is TGTGCCAGCAACGTAGTTAGGCCGCCTCGGCAGCCCCAGCATTTT.

In this sample, this clonotype turned up once. The gene calls are TRBV7-2 and TRBJ2-7; a possible D gene is TRBD1 (6 bases). The CDR3 totals 13 residues. CDR1 and CDR2 (germline): SGHTA, FQGNSA. Trimming shortened V by 5 bases and J by 4 bases, and 12 bases separated the two germline ends. CDR3 coding DNA: TGTGCCAGCAGCGCCCGGGACAAATACGAGCAGTACTTC. It is translated as CASSARDKYEQYF. The entire variable domain, with the rest obtained from reference TRBV7-2 and TRBJ2-7, is as follows: GAGVSQSPSNKVTEKGKDVELRCDPISGHTALYWYRQSLGQGLEFLIYFQGNSAPDKSGLPSDRFSAERTGGSVSTLTIQRTQQEDSAVYLCASSARDKYEQYFGPGTRLTVT.